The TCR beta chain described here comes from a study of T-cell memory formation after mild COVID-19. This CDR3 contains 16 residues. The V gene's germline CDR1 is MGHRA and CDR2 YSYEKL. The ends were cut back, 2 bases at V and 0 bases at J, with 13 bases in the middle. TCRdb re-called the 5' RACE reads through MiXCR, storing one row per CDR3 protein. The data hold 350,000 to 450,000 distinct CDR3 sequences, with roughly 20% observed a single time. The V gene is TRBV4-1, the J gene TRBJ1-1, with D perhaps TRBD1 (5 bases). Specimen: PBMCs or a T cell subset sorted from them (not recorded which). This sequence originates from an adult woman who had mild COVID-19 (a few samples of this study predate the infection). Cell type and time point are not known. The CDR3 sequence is CASSQITTDMNTEAFF. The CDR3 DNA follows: TGCGCCAGCAGCCAAATCACGACAGATATGAACACTGAAGCTTTCTTT.